Listed below are T cell receptor beta chains from one sample, sequenced in a study of T cells in tumors after PD-1 blockade. Some clones are missing from TCRdb's copy, which holds only in-frame ones; the method was immunoSEQ multiplex PCR. The table lists about 33,000 clones, around 78% of them singletons. The sample consisted of PBMCs, taken before anti-PD-1 treatment. The receptors derive from a human donor with basal cell carcinoma. Both conserved end residues are part of each CDR3. The D gene is left open where the match is weak.

j_call: TRBJ1-1; d_call: NA; v_call: TRBV5-1; cdr3_nt: TGCGCCAGCAGCAAGGGGGAAGTGAGCACTGAAGCTTTCTTT; cdr3_aa: CASSKGEVSTEAFF
j_call: TRBJ2-5; d_call: NA; v_call: TRBV6-2/TRBV6-3; cdr3_nt: TGTGCCAGCAGTTCCCCCCCGGCGGGTGAGACCCAGTACTTC; cdr3_aa: CASSSPPAGETQYF
j_call: TRBJ2-7; d_call: NA; v_call: TRBV24-1; cdr3_nt: TGTGCCACCAGTGACCGTGGTGAGGGAACCGAGCAGTACTTC; cdr3_aa: CATSDRGEGTEQYF
j_call: TRBJ2-2; d_call: NA; v_call: TRBV6-2/TRBV6-3; cdr3_nt: TGTGCCAGCAGTTACTCTCGCGGCCCGGGGACCGGGGAGCTGTTTTTT; cdr3_aa: CASSYSRGPGTGELFF
j_call: TRBJ2-1; d_call: TRBD2; v_call: TRBV27; cdr3_nt: TGTGCCAGCAGGATATCCGGGACTAGCGGGAATGAGCAGTTCTTC; cdr3_aa: CASRISGTSGNEQFF
j_call: TRBJ1-6; d_call: NA; v_call: TRBV13; cdr3_nt: TGTGCCAGCAGCCCCTCTCCTTGGAGGGATAATTCACCCCTCCACTTT; cdr3_aa: CASSPSPWRDNSPLHF
j_call: TRBJ2-1; d_call: NA; v_call: TRBV10-3; cdr3_nt: TGTGCCATCAGTGAGGCCCCACAGGAAGGTGAGCAGTTCTTC; cdr3_aa: CAISEAPQEGEQFF
j_call: TRBJ2-2; d_call: NA; v_call: TRBV6-2/TRBV6-3; cdr3_nt: TGTGCCAGCAGTTGGCGCCAAAGGACAGAAAACACCGGGGAGCTGTTTTTT; cdr3_aa: CASSWRQRTENTGELFF
j_call: TRBJ2-6; d_call: NA; v_call: TRBV29-1; cdr3_nt: TGCAGCGCTAGGGGGGGAAACTCTGGGGCCAACGTCCTGACTTTC; cdr3_aa: CSARGGNSGANVLTF
j_call: TRBJ2-1; d_call: TRBD2; v_call: TRBV4-2; cdr3_nt: TGTGCCAGCAGCCAAGATTCGAGGGGAATAGCGGGGGGCAATGAGCAGTTCTTC; cdr3_aa: CASSQDSRGIAGGNEQFF
j_call: TRBJ2-6; d_call: TRBD1; v_call: TRBV28; cdr3_nt: TGTGCCAGCAGTTTAGTCAGGAGACAGGGGGCCTCTGGGGCCAACGTCCTGACTTTC; cdr3_aa: CASSLVRRQGASGANVLTF
j_call: TRBJ2-3; d_call: TRBD2; v_call: TRBV6-2/TRBV6-3; cdr3_nt: TGTGCCAGCAGTTACTTGGGACTAGCGGGAACCCTTTATGATACGCAGTATTTT; cdr3_aa: CASSYLGLAGTLYDTQYF
j_call: TRBJ1-5; d_call: NA; v_call: TRBV2; cdr3_nt: TGTGCCAGCAGTAAAGCGGGGGGGCAGATTCAGCCCCAGCATTTT; cdr3_aa: CASSKAGGQIQPQHF
j_call: TRBJ2-3; d_call: TRBD1; v_call: TRBV7-9; cdr3_nt: TGTGCCAGCAGCTTTTTGACAGGGGGCGGCACAGATACGCAGTATTTT; cdr3_aa: CASSFLTGGGTDTQYF
j_call: TRBJ2-1; d_call: NA; v_call: TRBV18; cdr3_nt: TGTGCCAGCTCACCGGGAGGGGACACGGGTGAGCAGTTCTTC; cdr3_aa: CASSPGGDTGEQFF
j_call: TRBJ2-3; d_call: NA; v_call: TRBV5-1; cdr3_nt: TGCGCCAGCAGCTTGGCCCCGGGCCCTAGCACAGATACGCAGTATTTT; cdr3_aa: CASSLAPGPSTDTQYF